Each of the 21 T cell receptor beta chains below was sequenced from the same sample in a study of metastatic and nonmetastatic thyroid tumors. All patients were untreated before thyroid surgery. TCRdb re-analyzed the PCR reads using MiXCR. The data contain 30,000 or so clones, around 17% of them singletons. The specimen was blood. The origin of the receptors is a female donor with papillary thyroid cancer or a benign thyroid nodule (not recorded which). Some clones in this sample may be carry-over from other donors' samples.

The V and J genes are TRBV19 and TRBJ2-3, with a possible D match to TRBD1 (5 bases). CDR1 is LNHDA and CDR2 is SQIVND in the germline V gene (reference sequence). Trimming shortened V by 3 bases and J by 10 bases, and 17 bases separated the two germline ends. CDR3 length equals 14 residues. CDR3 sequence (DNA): TGTGCCAGTAGTATGATCGCACAGGACCATGCGCAGTATTTT. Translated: CASSMIAQDHAQYF.

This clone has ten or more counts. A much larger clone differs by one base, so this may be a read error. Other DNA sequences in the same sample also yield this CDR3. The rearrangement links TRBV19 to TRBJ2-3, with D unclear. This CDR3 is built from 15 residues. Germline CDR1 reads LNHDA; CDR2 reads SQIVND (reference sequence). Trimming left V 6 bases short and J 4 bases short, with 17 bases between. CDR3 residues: CASRTNSNPADTQYF. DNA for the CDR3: TGTGCCAGTAGGACAAATAGCAACCCCGCAGATACGCAGTATTTT.

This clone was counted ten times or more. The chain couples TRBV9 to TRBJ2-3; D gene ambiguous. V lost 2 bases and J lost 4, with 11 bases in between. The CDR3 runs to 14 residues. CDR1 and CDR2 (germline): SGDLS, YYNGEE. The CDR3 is CASSVGKKADTQYF. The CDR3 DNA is TGTGCCAGCAGCGTGGGAAAGAAAGCAGATACGCAGTATTTT. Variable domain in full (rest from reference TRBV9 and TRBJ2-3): DSGVTQTPKHLITATGQRVTLRCSPRSGDLSVYWYQQSLDQGLQFLIQYYNGEERAKGNILERFSAQQFPDLHSELNLSSLELGDSALYFCASSVGKKADTQYFGPGTRLTVL.

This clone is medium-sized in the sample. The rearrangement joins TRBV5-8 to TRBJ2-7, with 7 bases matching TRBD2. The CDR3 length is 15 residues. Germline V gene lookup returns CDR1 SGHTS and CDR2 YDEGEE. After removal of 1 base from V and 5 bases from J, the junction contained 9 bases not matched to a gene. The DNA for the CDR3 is TGTGCCAGCAGCTTGAGGGTGGGGGGGATCAACGAGCAGTACTTC. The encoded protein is CASSLRVGGINEQYF.

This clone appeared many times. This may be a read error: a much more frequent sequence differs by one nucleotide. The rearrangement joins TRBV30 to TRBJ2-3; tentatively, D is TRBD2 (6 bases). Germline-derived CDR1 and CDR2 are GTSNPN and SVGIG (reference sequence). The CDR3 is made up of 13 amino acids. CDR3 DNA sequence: TGTGCCTGGACTCTAGCGAGCAAAGATACGCAGTATTTT. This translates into CAWTLASKDTQYF.

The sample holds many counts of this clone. The chain's CDR3 is CASTPPGDYYGYTF. The CDR3 region has the DNA TGTGCCAGCACCCCCCCCGGGGATTACTATGGCTACACCTTC. V gene TRBV28 combines with J gene TRBJ1-2; D is unclear. Trimming cost V 7 bases and J 3 bases, with 15 bases left between them. There are 14 residues in the CDR3. Germline CDR1 and CDR2: MDHEN and SYDVKM.

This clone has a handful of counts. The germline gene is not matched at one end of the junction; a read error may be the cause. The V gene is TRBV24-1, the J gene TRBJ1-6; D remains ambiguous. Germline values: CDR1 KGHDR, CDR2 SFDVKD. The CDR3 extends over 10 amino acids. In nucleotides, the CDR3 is TGTGCCACCAGTCCCCTGTCACTCCAATTC. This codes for CATSPLSLQF.

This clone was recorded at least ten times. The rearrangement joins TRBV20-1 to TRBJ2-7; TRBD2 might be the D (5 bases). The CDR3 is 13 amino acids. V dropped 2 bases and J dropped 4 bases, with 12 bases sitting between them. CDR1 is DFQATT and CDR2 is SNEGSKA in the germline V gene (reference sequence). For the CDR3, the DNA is TGCAGTGCTAGATTAGGGAGTTCATACGAGCAGTACTTC. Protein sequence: CSARLGSSYEQYF.

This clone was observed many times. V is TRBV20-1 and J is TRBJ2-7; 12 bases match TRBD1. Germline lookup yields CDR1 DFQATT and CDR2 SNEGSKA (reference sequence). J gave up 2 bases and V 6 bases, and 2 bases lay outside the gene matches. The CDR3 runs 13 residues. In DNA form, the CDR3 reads TGCAGTGCGTGGGACAGGGGGCCCTACGAGCAGTACTTC. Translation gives CSAWDRGPYEQYF.

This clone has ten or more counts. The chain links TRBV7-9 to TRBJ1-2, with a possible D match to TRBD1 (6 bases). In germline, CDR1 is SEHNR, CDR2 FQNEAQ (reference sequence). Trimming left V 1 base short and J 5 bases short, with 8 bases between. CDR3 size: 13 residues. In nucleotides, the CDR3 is TGTGCCAGCAGCTTAGGACAGGAATATGGCTACACCTTC. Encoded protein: CASSLGQEYGYTF.

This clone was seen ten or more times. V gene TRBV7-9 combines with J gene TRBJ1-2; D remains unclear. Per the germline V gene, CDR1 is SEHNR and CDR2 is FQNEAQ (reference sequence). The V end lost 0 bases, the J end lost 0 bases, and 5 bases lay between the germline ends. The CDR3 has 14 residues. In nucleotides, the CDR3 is TGTGCCAGCAGCTTAGCCCAAGCTAACTATGGCTACACCTTC. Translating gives CASSLAQANYGYTF.

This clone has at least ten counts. In DNA form, the CDR3 reads TGTGCCCAAGGTTTAGATTCCGGGGAGCTGTTTTTT. This translates into CAQGLDSGELFF. The chain couples TRBV7-9 to TRBJ2-2, with no clear D. The CDR3 consists of 12 residues. Between the trimmed V and J ends, which lost 11 bases and 6 bases, there was a span of 13 bases. Germline CDR1 is SEHNR and CDR2 is FQNEAQ (reference sequence).

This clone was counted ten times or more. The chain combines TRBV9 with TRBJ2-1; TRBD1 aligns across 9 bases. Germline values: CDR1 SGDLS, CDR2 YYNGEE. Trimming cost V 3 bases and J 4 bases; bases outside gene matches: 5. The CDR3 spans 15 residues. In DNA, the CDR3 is TGTGCCAGCAGCGCAGGACAGGGGACGTACAATGAGCAGTTCTTC. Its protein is CASSAGQGTYNEQFF.

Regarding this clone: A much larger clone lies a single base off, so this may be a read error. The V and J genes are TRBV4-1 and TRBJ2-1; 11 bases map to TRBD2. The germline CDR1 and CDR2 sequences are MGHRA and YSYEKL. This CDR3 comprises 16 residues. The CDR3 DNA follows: TGCGCCAGCAGCCCACTAGCGGGAGAGGGAGGCAATGACCAGTTCTTC. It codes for CASSPLAGEGGNDQFF.

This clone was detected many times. The CDR3 sequence: CASRDQGMSYGYTF. The CDR3 DNA follows: TGTGCCAGCAGGGACCAGGGGATGAGCTATGGCTACACCTTC. This sequence joins TRBV2 and TRBJ1-2, with D tentatively TRBD1 (6 bases). The CDR3 consists of 14 residues. Looked up from germline, CDR1 is SNHLY and CDR2 is FYNNEI. The V and J ends lost 6 bases and 4 bases respectively, with 15 bases between them.

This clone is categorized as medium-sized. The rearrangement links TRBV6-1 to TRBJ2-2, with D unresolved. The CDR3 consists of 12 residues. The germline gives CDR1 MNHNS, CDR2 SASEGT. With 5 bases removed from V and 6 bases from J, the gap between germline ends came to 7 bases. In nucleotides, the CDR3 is TGTGCCAGCAGTTCATGGTCCGGGGAGCTGTTTTTT. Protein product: CASSSWSGELFF.

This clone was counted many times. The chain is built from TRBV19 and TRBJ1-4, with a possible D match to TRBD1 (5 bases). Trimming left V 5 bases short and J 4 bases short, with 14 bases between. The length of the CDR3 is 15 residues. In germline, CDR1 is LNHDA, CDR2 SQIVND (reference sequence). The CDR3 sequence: CASSDPGRGNEKLFF. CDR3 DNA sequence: TGTGCCAGTAGTGACCCAGGGAGGGGTAATGAAAAACTGTTTTTT.

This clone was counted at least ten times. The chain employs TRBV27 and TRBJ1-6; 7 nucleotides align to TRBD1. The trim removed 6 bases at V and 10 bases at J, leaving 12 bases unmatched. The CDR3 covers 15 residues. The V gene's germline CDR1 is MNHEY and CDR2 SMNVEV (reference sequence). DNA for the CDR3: TGTGCCAGCAGAGAGAAGACAGGGAATAGCTCACCCCTCCACTTT. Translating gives CASREKTGNSSPLHF.

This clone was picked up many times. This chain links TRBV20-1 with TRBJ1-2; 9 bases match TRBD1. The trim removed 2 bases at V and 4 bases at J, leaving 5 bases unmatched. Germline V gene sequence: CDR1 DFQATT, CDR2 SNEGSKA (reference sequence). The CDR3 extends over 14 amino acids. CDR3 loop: CSARLTGGGYGYTF. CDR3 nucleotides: TGCAGTGCTAGACTCACAGGGGGCGGCTATGGCTACACCTTC.

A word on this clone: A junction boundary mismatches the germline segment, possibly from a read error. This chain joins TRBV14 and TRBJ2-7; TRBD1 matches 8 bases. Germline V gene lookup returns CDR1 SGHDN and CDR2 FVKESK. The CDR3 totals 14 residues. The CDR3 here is CASSPRTGNYDQYF. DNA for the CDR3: TGTGCCAGTAGCCCCCGGACAGGGAACTACGATCAGTACTTC.

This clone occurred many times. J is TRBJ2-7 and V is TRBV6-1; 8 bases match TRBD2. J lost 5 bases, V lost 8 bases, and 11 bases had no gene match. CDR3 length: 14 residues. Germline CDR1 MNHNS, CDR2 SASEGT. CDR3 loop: CASSSIAGGNEQYF. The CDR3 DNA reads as TGTGCCAGCTCGAGCATCGCGGGAGGAAACGAGCAGTACTTC.